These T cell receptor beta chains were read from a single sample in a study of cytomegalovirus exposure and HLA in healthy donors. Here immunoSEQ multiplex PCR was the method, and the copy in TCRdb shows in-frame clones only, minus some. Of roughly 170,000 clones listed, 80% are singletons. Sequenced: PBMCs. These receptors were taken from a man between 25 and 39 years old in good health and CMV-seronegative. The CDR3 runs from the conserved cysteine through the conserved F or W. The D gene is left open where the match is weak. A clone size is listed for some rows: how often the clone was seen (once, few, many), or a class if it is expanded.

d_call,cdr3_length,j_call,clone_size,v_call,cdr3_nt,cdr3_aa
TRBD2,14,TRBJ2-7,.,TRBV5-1,TGCGCCAGCAGCTTGGGTATTAGCGGGGGCGAGCAGTACTTC,CASSLGISGGEQYF
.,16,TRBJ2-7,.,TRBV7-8,TGTGCCAGCAGCTTACTTGGCGGATCAAGCTCCTACGAGCAGTACTTC,CASSLLGGSSSYEQYF
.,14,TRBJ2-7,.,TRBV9,TGTGCCAGCAGCGGGACTCGAGGACCCCACGAGCAGTACTTC,CASSGTRGPHEQYF
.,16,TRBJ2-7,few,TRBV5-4,TGTGCCAGCAGCCATTACGGAGGGCTCGACTCCTACGAGCAGTACTTC,CASSHYGGLDSYEQYF
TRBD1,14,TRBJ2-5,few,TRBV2,TGTGCCAGCGATGGACAGGGACAACAAGAGACCCAGTACTTC,CASDGQGQQETQYF
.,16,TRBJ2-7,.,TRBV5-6,TGTGCCAGCAGCTCGAACCACAGGACAGCAGACTACGAGCAGTACTTC,CASSSNHRTADYEQYF
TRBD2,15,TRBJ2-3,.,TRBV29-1,TGCAGCGTGAGACCCCGACTAGCCCTCACAGATACGCAGTATTTT,CSVRPRLALTDTQYF
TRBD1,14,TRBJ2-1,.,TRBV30,TGTGCCTGGGATCCTGACAGGGGTTACAATGAGCAGTTCTTC,CAWDPDRGYNEQFF
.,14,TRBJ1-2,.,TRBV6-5,TGTGCCAGCAGCCGGACAGTCACTAACTATGGCTACACCTTC,CASSRTVTNYGYTF
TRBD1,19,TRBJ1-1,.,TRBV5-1,TGCGCCAGCAATTCCCCGAAGGGACAGGGGGGATATTCGAACACTGAAGCTTTCTTT,CASNSPKGQGGYSNTEAFF
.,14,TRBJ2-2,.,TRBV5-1,TGCGCCAGCAGCTTGGGGGGCCTCACCGGGGAGCTGTTTTTT,CASSLGGLTGELFF
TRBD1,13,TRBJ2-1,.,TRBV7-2,TGTGCCAGCAGCCCAAGACAGGGCGGGGAGCAGTTCTTC,CASSPRQGGEQFF
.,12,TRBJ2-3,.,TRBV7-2,TGTGCCAGCAGCCCTAGCACAGATACGCAGTATTTT,CASSPSTDTQYF
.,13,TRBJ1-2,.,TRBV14,TGTGCCAGCAGCCAAGGTTTGGACTACGGCTACACCTTC,CASSQGLDYGYTF